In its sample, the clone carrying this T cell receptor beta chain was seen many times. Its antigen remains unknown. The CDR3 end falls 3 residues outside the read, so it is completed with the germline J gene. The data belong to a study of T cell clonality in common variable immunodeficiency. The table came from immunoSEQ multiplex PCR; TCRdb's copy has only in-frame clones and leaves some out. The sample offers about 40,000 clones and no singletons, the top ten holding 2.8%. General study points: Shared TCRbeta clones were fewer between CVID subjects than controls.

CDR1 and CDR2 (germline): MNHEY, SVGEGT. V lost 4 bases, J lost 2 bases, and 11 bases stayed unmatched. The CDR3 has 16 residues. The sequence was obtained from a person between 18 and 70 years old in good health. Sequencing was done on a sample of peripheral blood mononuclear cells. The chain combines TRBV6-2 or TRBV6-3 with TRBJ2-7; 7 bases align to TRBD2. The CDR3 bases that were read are TGTGCCAGCAGTTTCCACGGGGGGACTCCTACCTACGAG. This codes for CASSFHGGTPTYE. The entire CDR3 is CASSFHGGTPTYEQYF.